One and the same sample provided the 14 T cell receptor beta chains below, sequenced in a study of OX40 agonist ivuxolimab in advanced cancers. Here immunoSEQ multiplex PCR was the method, and the copy in TCRdb shows in-frame clones only, minus some. The data show more than 75,000 clones, with approximately 86% seen just once and over 0.65% held by the top ten. This specimen was CD4+ or CD8+ T cells sorted from blood, taken in a trial of the OX40 agonist ivuxolimab. Receptors originate from an adult with an advanced solid tumor such as melanoma, head and neck, liver or kidney cancer.

The chain couples TRBV5-1 to TRBJ2-3; D is possibly TRBD2 (5 bases). The CDR3 consists of 14 residues. Trimming stripped 2 bases from V and 4 bases from J, with 11 bases between. Germline CDR1 reads SGHRS; CDR2 reads YFSETQ. This CDR3 reads CASSLERSADTQYF. For the CDR3, the DNA is TGCGCCAGCAGCTTAGAGCGTAGCGCAGATACGCAGTATTTT.

The chain combines TRBV7-2 with TRBJ1-1; D is ambiguous. From germline, CDR1 is SGHTA and CDR2 FQGNSA. The CDR3 runs 14 residues. Trimming pared 5 bases from V and 1 base from J, leaving 11 bases between. The CDR3 DNA follows: TGTGCCAGCAGCCCCTCGAACGCGAACACTGAAGCTTTCTTT. It encodes CASSPSNANTEAFF. Drawing the rest from reference TRBV7-2 and TRBJ1-1, the complete variable domain is GAGVSQSPSNKVTEKGKDVELRCDPISGHTALYWYRQSLGQGLEFLIYFQGNSAPDKSGLPSDRFSAERTGGSVSTLTIQRTQQEDSAVYLCASSPSNANTEAFFGQGTRLTVV.

The chain recombines TRBV29-1 with TRBJ1-2, with D possibly being TRBD1 (6 bases). Germline loops: CDR1 SQVTM, CDR2 ANQGSEA. Trimming pared 1 base from V and 4 bases from J, leaving 10 bases between. This CDR3 region has 13 residues. The CDR3 here is CSVEAGAGYGYTF. In DNA form, the CDR3 reads TGCAGCGTTGAAGCAGGGGCCGGCTATGGCTACACCTTC.

V is TRBV6-1 and J is TRBJ2-3; 7 bases are a match to TRBD1. Germline CDR1 is MNHNS and CDR2 is SASEGT. The CDR3 has 19 amino acids. J gave up 1 base and V 6 bases, and 19 bases lay outside the gene matches. CDR3 nucleotide sequence: TGTGCCAGCAGCGAACAGGGGTGGGAGTCGAATATAGGCACAGATACGCAGTATTTT. Protein product: CASSEQGWESNIGTDTQYF.

The J gene is TRBJ2-2, the V gene TRBV7-8; a possible D gene is TRBD2 (6 bases). The CDR3 has 16 amino acids. V was cut by 7 bases and J by 2 bases, with 17 bases left in between. Germline CDR1 is SGHVS and CDR2 is FQNEAQ. The CDR3 is CASTFGGSGNTGELFF. The CDR3 DNA follows: TGTGCCAGCACCTTCGGGGGTAGCGGCAACACCGGGGAGCTGTTTTTT.

The rearrangement links TRBV7-2 to TRBJ2-5; TRBD2 agrees at 7 bases. The CDR3 is made up of 14 amino acids. V lost 0 bases and J lost 5; bases outside the gene matches: 3. Germline V gene data show CDR1 as SGHTA and CDR2 as FQGNSA. CDR3: CASSLAGGRETQYF. Written as DNA, the CDR3 is TGTGCCAGCAGCTTAGCGGGAGGGAGGGAGACCCAGTACTTC.

V is TRBV6-5 and J is TRBJ1-1; D call uncertain. Germline V gene sequence: CDR1 MNHEY, CDR2 SVGAGI. With 2 bases removed from V and 3 bases from J, the gap between germline ends came to 7 bases. This CDR3 contains 13 residues. The CDR3 DNA follows: TGTGCCAGCAGTTACAGGGCATACACTGAAGCTTTCTTT. It codes for CASSYRAYTEAFF.

The chain employs TRBV5-4 and TRBJ1-1; perhaps TRBD1 as D (6 bases). Between the trimmed V and J ends, which lost 5 bases and 6 bases, there was a span of 17 bases. This CDR3 contains 14 residues. Germline V CDR1 and CDR2: SGHNT, YYREEE (reference sequence). The CDR3 protein is CASRGERGSPEAFF. In DNA form, the CDR3 reads TGTGCCAGCAGAGGCGAGAGGGGGAGCCCTGAAGCTTTCTTT.

The chain couples TRBV18 to TRBJ2-7, with D perhaps matching TRBD1 or TRBD2 (6 bases each). The germline gives CDR1 KGHSH, CDR2 LQKENI. This CDR3 contains 15 residues. Trimming pared 0 bases from V and 6 bases from J, leaving 15 bases between. CDR3 nucleotide sequence: TGTGCCAGCTCACCACCGGGACTTGGGGGCCTCGAGCAGTACTTC. This codes for CASSPPGLGGLEQYF.

The genes are TRBV4-1 and TRBJ2-1, with D possibly being TRBD1 or TRBD2 (5 bases each). This CDR3 region has 15 residues. Looked up from germline, CDR1 is MGHRA and CDR2 is YSYEKL. Deletions cut 1 base from V and 1 base from J, with 8 bases between. This CDR3 is CASSQGDVSYNEQFF. CDR3 bases: TGCGCCAGCAGCCAAGGGGACGTGTCCTACAATGAGCAGTTCTTC.

The rearrangement joins TRBV12-5 to TRBJ1-5, with D maybe TRBD1 (6 bases). Germline CDR1 reads LGHNT; CDR2 reads FRNRAP. The ends were cut back, 6 bases at V and 7 bases at J, with 13 bases in the middle. The CDR3 sequence is 13 residues long. CDR3 sequence reads: CASGQGRGQPQHF. CDR3 bases: TGTGCTAGTGGCCAGGGGCGGGGGCAGCCCCAGCATTTT.

V and J are TRBV5-1 and TRBJ2-3; 8 bases map to TRBD2. J lost 4 bases, V lost 0 bases, and 4 bases had no gene match. From germline, CDR1 is SGHRS and CDR2 YFSETQ. This CDR3 spans 15 amino acids. The CDR3 DNA reads TGCGCCAGCAGCTTGGCCGGGACTAGAGCAGATACGCAGTATTTT. It specifies CASSLAGTRADTQYF. Combining the CDR3 with reference TRBV5-1 and TRBJ2-3 gives the whole variable domain KAGVTQTPRYLIKTRGQQVTLSCSPISGHRSVSWYQQTPGQGLQFLFEYFSETQRNKGNFPGRFSGRQFSNSRSEMNVSTLELGDSALYLCASSLAGTRADTQYFGPGTRLTVL.

This clone was counted a few times. The CDR3 sequence: CASSEFRFEQYV. The CDR3 nucleotides read TGTGCCAGCAGTGAATTCAGGTTTGAGCAGTACGTC. The chain has TRBV2 and TRBJ2-7, with unresolved D. V shed 2 bases and J shed 7 bases, with 9 bases lying between them. Germline CDR1 is SNHLY and CDR2 is FYNNEI. The CDR3 spans 12 residues.

The chain recombines TRBV7-9 with TRBJ2-1, with 8 bases lining up with TRBD1. The CDR3 extends over 15 amino acids. Germline CDR1 is SEHNR and CDR2 is FQNEAQ (reference sequence). J gave up 6 bases and V 1 base, and 5 bases lay outside the gene matches. The CDR3 coding sequence is TGTGCCAGCAGCTTAGGGACAGGGCTAGGCAATGAGCAGTTCTTC. Translated: CASSLGTGLGNEQFF.